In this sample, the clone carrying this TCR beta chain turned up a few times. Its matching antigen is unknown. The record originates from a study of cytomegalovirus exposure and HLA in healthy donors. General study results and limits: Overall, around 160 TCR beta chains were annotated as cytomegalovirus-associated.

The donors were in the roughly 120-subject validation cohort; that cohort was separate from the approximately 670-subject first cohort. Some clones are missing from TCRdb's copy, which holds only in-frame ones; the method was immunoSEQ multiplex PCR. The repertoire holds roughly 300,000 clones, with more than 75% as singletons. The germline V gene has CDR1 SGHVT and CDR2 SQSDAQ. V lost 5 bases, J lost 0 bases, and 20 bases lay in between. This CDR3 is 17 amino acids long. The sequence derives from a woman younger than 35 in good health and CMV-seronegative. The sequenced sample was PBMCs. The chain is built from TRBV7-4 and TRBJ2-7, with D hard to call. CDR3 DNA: TGTGCCAGCAGCCTTGACTGCCTTAACTCAAGCTCCTACGAGCAGTACTTC. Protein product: CASSLDCLNSSSYEQYF. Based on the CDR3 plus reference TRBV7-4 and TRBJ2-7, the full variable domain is GAGVSQSPRYKVAKRGRDVALRCDSISGHVTLYWYRQTLGQGSEVLTYSQSDAQRDKSGRPSGRFSAERPERSVSTLKIQRTEQGDSAVYLCASSLDCLNSSSYEQYFGPGTRLTVT.